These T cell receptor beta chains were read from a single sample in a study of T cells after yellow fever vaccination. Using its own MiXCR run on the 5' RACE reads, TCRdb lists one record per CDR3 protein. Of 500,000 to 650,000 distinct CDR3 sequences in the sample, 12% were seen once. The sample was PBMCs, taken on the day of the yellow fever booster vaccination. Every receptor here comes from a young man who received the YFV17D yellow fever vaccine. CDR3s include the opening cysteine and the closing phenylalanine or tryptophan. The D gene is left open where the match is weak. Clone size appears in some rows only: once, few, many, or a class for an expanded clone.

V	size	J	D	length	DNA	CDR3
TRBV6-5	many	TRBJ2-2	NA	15	TGTGCCAGCAGTTTGAGGGCCACGGTCACCGGGGAGCTGTTTTTT	CASSLRATVTGELFF
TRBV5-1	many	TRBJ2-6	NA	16	TGCGCCAGCAGCTTGGAGGCGGGTACTGGGGCCAACGTCCTGACTTTC	CASSLEAGTGANVLTF
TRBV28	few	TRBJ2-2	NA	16	TGTGCCAGCAGTTTATATGCGGAGTCTGGCACCGGGGAGCTGTTTTTT	CASSLYAESGTGELFF
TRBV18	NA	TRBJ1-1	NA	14	TGTGCCAGCTCACCCTCCAGAGCGAACACTGAAGCTTTCTTT	CASSPSRANTEAFF
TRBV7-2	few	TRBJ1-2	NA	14	TGTGCCAGCAGCCCCTCCGGCCCCTTGGTCGGCTACACCTTC	CASSPSGPLVGYTF
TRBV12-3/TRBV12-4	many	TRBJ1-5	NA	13	TGTGCCAGCAGTTTAGCAGGTTTGCAGCCCCAGCATTTT	CASSLAGLQPQHF
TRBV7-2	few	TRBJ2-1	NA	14	TGTGCCAGCAGCTTAGCGGGCCTCCTGGGCGAGCAGTTCTTC	CASSLAGLLGEQFF
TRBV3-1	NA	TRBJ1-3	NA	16	TGTGCCAGCAGCCCGCCAGCAGGGTACTCTGGAAACACCATATATTTT	CASSPPAGYSGNTIYF
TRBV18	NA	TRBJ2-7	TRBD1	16	TGTGCCAGCTCCCAGGGAGGGACAGGGGCGTACTACGAGCAGTACTTC	CASSQGGTGAYYEQYF
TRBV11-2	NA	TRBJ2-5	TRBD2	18	TGTGCCAGCAATCGTAGACTAGCGGGAGAATGGTCCCAAGAGACCCAGTACTTC	CASNRRLAGEWSQETQYF
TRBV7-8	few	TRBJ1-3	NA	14	TGTGCCAGCAGACCTACGGGGGCCGGAAGGACCATATATTTT	CASRPTGAGRTIYF
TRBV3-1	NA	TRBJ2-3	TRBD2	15	TGTGCCAGCAGCCAAACTAGCGGACCCACAGATACGCAGTATTTT	CASSQTSGPTDTQYF
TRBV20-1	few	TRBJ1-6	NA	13	TGCAGTGCTAGGGCGGGGGACGGATCACCCCTCCACTTT	CSARAGDGSPLHF
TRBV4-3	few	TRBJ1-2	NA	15	TGCGCCAGCAGCCAAGATGGAGGGGTGGGCTATGGCTACACCTTC	CASSQDGGVGYGYTF
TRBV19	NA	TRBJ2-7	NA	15	TGTGCCAGTAGTGCTCAACCGGGGATAACGGACGAGCAGTACTTC	CASSAQPGITDEQYF
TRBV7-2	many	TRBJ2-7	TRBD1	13	TGTGCCAGCAGAACCGGGACAGGGAACGAGCAGTACTTC	CASRTGTGNEQYF
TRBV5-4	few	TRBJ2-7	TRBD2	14	TGTGCCAGCAGGTCAACTAGCGGCTCCTACGAGCAGTACTTC	CASRSTSGSYEQYF
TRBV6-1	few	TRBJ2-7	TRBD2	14	TGTGCCAGCAGCCGAGCGGGAGGGGCCTACGAGCAGTACTTC	CASSRAGGAYEQYF
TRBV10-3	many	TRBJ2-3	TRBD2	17	TGTGCCATCAGGGATGGACTAGCGGGCGTGGCCACAGATACGCAGTATTTT	CAIRDGLAGVATDTQYF